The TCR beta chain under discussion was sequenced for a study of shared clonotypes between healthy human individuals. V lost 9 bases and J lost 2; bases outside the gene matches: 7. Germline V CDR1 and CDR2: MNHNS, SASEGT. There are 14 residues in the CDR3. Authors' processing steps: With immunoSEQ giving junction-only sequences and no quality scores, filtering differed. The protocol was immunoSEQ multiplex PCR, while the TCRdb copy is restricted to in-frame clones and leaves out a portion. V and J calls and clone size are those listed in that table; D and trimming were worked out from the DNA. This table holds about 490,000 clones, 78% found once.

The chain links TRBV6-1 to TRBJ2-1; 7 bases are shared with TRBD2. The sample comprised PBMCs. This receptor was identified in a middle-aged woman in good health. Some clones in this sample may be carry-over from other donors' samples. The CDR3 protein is CASYLGLAYNEQFF. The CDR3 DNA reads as TGTGCCAGTTACTTAGGACTAGCCTACAATGAGCAGTTCTTC.